Given below is one T cell receptor (beta chain) in context. The data were obtained in a study of T cells expressing NK-cell markers. Study as a whole: Serological testing identified most of the eight sequenced donors as HCMV-seropositive and one as seronegative.

There are 13 residues in the CDR3. From its re-call of the 5' RACE reads, TCRdb lists each CDR3 protein once, without DNA. The repertoire table contains roughly 450,000 distinct CDR3 sequences. This receptor was obtained from a woman aged 50 to 60 in good health. The chain joins TRBV12-3 or TRBV12-4 to TRBJ1-3. Sequences were obtained from blood T cells: a sorted CD56 or NKG2C T cell subset, CD4+ or CD8+ T cells, or bulk PBMC T cells (not recorded which). CDR3 protein: CASSQAGGLTIYF.